This T cell receptor (beta chain) was captured by sequencing in a study of T cell repertoires and leukemia-associated antigens. Broader study findings: V, J, VDJ and CDR3 counts did not differ significantly among groups.

The CDR3 sequence is 9 residues long. In germline, CDR1 is DFQATT, CDR2 SNEGSKA (reference sequence). Trimming took 7 bases from V and 7 from J, leaving 5 bases between them. This clonotype qualifies as medium-sized. What it recognizes is unknown. MiXCR was run by TCRdb on the 5' RACE reads, yielding one entry per CDR3 protein. The repertoire holds roughly 10,000 distinct CDR3 sequences, with roughly 40% as singletons. The sequence derives from a female donor in good health. This chain connects TRBV20-1 to TRBJ2-1, with D hard to call. Material for sequencing was CD3+ T cells sorted from blood and cultured. The CDR3 region has the DNA TGCAGTGTTGATAATGAGCAGTTCTTC. Amino acids: CSVDNEQFF.